These 9 T cell receptor beta chains came from one sample sequenced in a study of radiotherapy plus CTLA-4 blockade in lung cancer. Repertoires were generated with immunoSEQ multiplex PCR, while TCRdb's copy carries only in-frame clones and drops some. The sample has about 85,000 clones; approximately 83% are singletons. The material sequenced was peripheral blood, taken from a patient treated with radiotherapy plus ipilimumab. The receptors stem from a human donor with non-small cell lung cancer who had a partial response to radiotherapy plus ipilimumab.

V is TRBV27 and J is TRBJ2-3; 11 positions agree with TRBD2. The V segment lost 6 bases and the J segment 2 bases; nucleotides outside the gene matches: 4. The germline V gene has CDR1 MNHEY and CDR2 SMNVEV (reference sequence). The CDR3 consists of 15 residues. The CDR3 protein is CASSILAGVTDTQYF. The CDR3 DNA is TGTGCCAGCAGCATACTAGCGGGGGTCACAGATACGCAGTATTTT.

The chain couples TRBV14 to TRBJ1-2, with a tentative D call TRBD1 (5 bases). The CDR3 covers 13 residues. Trimming removed 1 base from V and 4 bases from J, with 7 bases in between. CDR1 is SGHDN and CDR2 is FVKESK in the germline V gene. The CDR3 is CASSQGGGYGYTF. CDR3 nucleotides: TGTGCCAGCAGCCAAGGGGGGGGCTATGGCTACACCTTC.

The J gene is TRBJ1-2, the V gene TRBV2; D unclear. The V gene lost 6 bases and the J gene lost 6 bases, with 8 bases spanning the gap. The CDR3 runs to 11 residues. Germline V gene sequence: CDR1 SNHLY, CDR2 FYNNEI. In nucleotides, the CDR3 is TGTGCCAGCAGCCTGGAGCATGGCTACACCTTC. It is translated as CASSLEHGYTF.

The J gene is TRBJ2-1, the V gene TRBV5-4; 9 bases agree with TRBD2. The CDR3 runs to 14 residues. Looked up from germline, CDR1 is SGHNT and CDR2 is YYREEE (reference sequence). Trimming removed 0 bases from V and 7 bases from J; junction bases left unmatched: 2. CDR3: CASSLDLAGNEQFF. The CDR3, as DNA: TGTGCCAGCAGCTTGGATCTAGCGGGAAATGAGCAGTTCTTC.

V gene TRBV10-3 combines with J gene TRBJ2-7, with 11 bases fitting TRBD2. This CDR3 contains 17 residues. Germline V gene lookup returns CDR1 ENHRY and CDR2 SYGVKD. V lost 2 bases to trimming and J lost 2 bases; unmatched junction nucleotides: 8. The CDR3 reads CAISEVAGGPTPYEQYF. CDR3 nucleotides: TGTGCCATCAGTGAGGTAGCGGGAGGGCCAACGCCCTACGAGCAGTACTTC.

The V and J genes are TRBV5-6 and TRBJ1-3, with 9 positions matching TRBD1. This CDR3 is built from 15 residues. Germline CDR1 is SGHDT and CDR2 is YYEEEE. J gave up 5 bases and V 1 base, and 4 bases lay outside the gene matches. Here the CDR3 reads CASSLRTGGRNTIYF. The CDR3 nucleotides are TGTGCCAGCAGCTTGCGAACAGGGGGCAGAAACACCATATATTTT.

The V call is TRBV6-5, the J call TRBJ1-2; D perhaps matches TRBD1 (6 bases). The CDR3 runs 11 residues. CDR1 and CDR2 from the germline V gene are MNHEY and SVGAGI. Between the trimmed V and J ends, which lost 6 bases and 8 bases, there was a span of 10 bases. Here the CDR3 reads CASSRGYGYTF. For the CDR3, the DNA is TGTGCCAGCAGCAGGGGATACGGCTACACCTTC.

The chain employs TRBV28 and TRBJ1-3; no clear D gene. Germline V gene sequence: CDR1 MDHEN, CDR2 SYDVKM. V was shortened by 9 bases and J by 2 bases, with 11 bases between the two germline ends. The CDR3 runs 13 residues. The CDR3 bases are TGTGCCAGTCTCGATCCAGCTGGAAACACCATATATTTT. Translating it yields CASLDPAGNTIYF.

The chain combines TRBV5-4 with TRBJ2-1; tentative D call: TRBD2 (5 bases). V was shortened by 2 bases and J by 2 bases, with 11 bases between the two germline ends. CDR3 length: 15 residues. CDR1 is SGHNT, CDR2 YYREEE, per germline (reference sequence). Here the CDR3 reads CASSLSGEPYNEQFF. DNA of the CDR3: TGTGCCAGCAGCTTATCCGGGGAGCCCTACAATGAGCAGTTCTTC. Complete variable domain (other parts from reference TRBV5-4 and TRBJ2-1): ETGVTQSPTHLIKTRGQQVTLRCSSQSGHNTVSWYQQALGQGPQFIFQYYREEENGRGNFPPRFSGLQFPNYSSELNVNALELDDSALYLCASSLSGEPYNEQFFGPGTRLTVL.